The 30 T cell receptor beta chains reported below all come from one sample, sequenced in a study of cytomegalovirus exposure and HLA in healthy donors. PCR involved 60 Vbeta and 13 Jbeta primers. Clones were read by immunoSEQ multiplex PCR, and TCRdb kept only the in-frame ones, dropping some. The sample records 120,000 to 150,000 clones, roughly 65% being singletons. Sequenced sample: PBMCs. Receptors were obtained from a woman younger than 45 in good health and CMV-seronegative.

The V and J genes are TRBV30 and TRBJ2-3; D is perhaps TRBD1 (5 bases). The CDR3 extends over 15 amino acids. CDR1 and CDR2 from the germline V gene are GTSNPN and SVGIG (reference sequence). Trimming stripped 0 bases from V and 4 bases from J, with 14 bases between. The CDR3 sequence: CAWSVGVFGADTQYF. Here the CDR3 DNA reads TGTGCCTGGAGTGTAGGGGTATTTGGCGCAGATACGCAGTATTTT. Full variable domain (rest looked up from reference TRBV30 and TRBJ2-3): SQTIHQWPATLVQPVGSPLSLECTVEGTSNPNLYWYRQAAGRGLQLLFYSVGIGQISSEVPQNLSASRPQDRQFILSSKKLLLSDSGFYLCAWSVGVFGADTQYFGPGTRLTVL.

This rearrangement joins TRBV6-1 to TRBJ1-5; D is unresolved. V was shortened by 7 bases and J by 0 bases, with 7 bases between the two germline ends. Germline V gene data show CDR1 as MNHNS and CDR2 as SASEGT. This CDR3 comprises 13 residues. DNA of the CDR3: TGTGCCAGCACTACTAATAGCAATCAGCCCCAGCATTTT. Protein: CASTTNSNQPQHF.

Concerning this clone itself: The DNA is omitted, as the CDR3 cannot be located on it reliably, and the CDR3 follows TCRdb's listing. The chain couples TRBV21-1 to TRBJ2-2; TRBD2 is taken as the D call from the table, unchecked against the DNA. TRBV21-1 is marked as a pseudogene. The CDR3 is 14 residues long, ends included. CDR3 sequence reads: CASRFWGLPGSCFF.

In this sample, this clone turned up a few times. The CDR3 here is CAWSGIQGLNTEAFF. CDR3 sequence (DNA): TGTGCCTGGAGTGGGATTCAGGGGCTGAACACTGAAGCTTTCTTT. The chain carries TRBV30 and TRBJ1-1, with a tentative D call TRBD1 (6 bases). The CDR3 spans 15 residues. Germline CDR1 is GTSNPN and CDR2 is SVGIG (reference sequence). The V end was cut by 1 base, the J end by 0 bases, with 12 bases between.

This clone has only a few counts. The chain has TRBV19 and TRBJ2-3; TRBD2 might be the D (5 bases). Germline assignment: CDR1 LNHDA and CDR2 SQIVND (reference sequence). This CDR3 has 14 amino acids. The germline V and J ends were trimmed by 6 bases and 2 bases, with 12 bases remaining between them. CDR3 DNA: TGTGCCAGTAGACGTCGGGAAATCACAGATACGCAGTATTTT. It codes for CASRRREITDTQYF.

This rearrangement joins TRBV5-5 to TRBJ1-5; D possibly corresponds to TRBD1 (6 bases). Trimming took 1 base from V and 5 from J, leaving 19 bases between them. Germline values: CDR1 SGHKS, CDR2 YYEKEE (reference sequence). The CDR3 has 17 amino acids. This CDR3 is CASSLFTFGQRYQPQHF. The CDR3 DNA reads TGTGCCAGCAGCTTGTTTACGTTTGGACAGAGATATCAGCCCCAGCATTTT.

The genes are TRBV28 and TRBJ1-1, with D maybe TRBD1 (6 bases). This CDR3 has 15 amino acids. Per the germline V gene, CDR1 is MDHEN and CDR2 is SYDVKM. Trimming left V 2 bases short and J 3 bases short, with 13 bases between. CDR3 DNA: TGTGCCAGCAGTTTAGTCAGCCAGGGGTACACTGAAGCTTTCTTT. Protein: CASSLVSQGYTEAFF.

The chain recombines TRBV5-4 with TRBJ2-1; D unresolved. The CDR3 spans 14 residues. The ends were cut back, 3 bases at V and 10 bases at J, with 17 bases in the middle. Germline CDR1 reads SGHNT; CDR2 reads YYREEE (reference sequence). CDR3 nucleotides: TGTGCCAGCAGCTATGCTCTAGATTTCGGCGAGCAGTTCTTC. It yields the protein CASSYALDFGEQFF.

This clone was seen a single time. The chain recombines TRBV6-5 with TRBJ2-3; D remains ambiguous. CDR1 and CDR2 (germline): MNHEY, SVGAGI. This CDR3 comprises 15 residues. Trimming pared 5 bases from V and 3 bases from J, leaving 15 bases between. The CDR3 protein is CASSPSGQNTDTQYF. As DNA, the CDR3 is TGTGCCAGCAGTCCCTCGGGTCAGAATACAGATACGCAGTATTTT.

This rearrangement joins TRBV15 to TRBJ1-3, with D uncertain. V lost 0 bases to trimming and J lost 2 bases, with 8 bases between them. Germline CDR1 is LNHNV and CDR2 is YYDKDF (reference sequence). The CDR3 runs to 15 residues. The CDR3 reads CATSRDRGTGNTIYF. CDR3 DNA: TGTGCCACCAGCAGAGATCGGGGAACTGGAAACACCATATATTTT.

V gene TRBV10-3 combines with J gene TRBJ2-3; TRBD1 agrees at 8 bases. Trimming removed 3 bases from V and 1 base from J; junction bases left unmatched: 6. The CDR3 has 16 residues. CDR1 ENHRY and CDR2 SYGVKD come from the germline V gene. The CDR3 region is CAISEYQGAGTDTQYF. The CDR3, as DNA: TGTGCCATCAGTGAATATCAGGGGGCCGGCACAGATACGCAGTATTTT.

The genes are TRBV4-2 and TRBJ1-2; D not certain. Germline V gene data show CDR1 as LGHNA and CDR2 as YNFKEQ. The CDR3 covers 14 residues. V gave up 0 bases and J gave up 0 bases, with 5 bases separating them. The CDR3: CASSQDYANYGYTF. The CDR3 nucleotides read TGTGCCAGCAGCCAAGATTATGCTAACTATGGCTACACCTTC.

In the case of this clone: One end of the junction varies from germline; a read error may be responsible. This sequence joins TRBV7-7 and TRBJ2-5; D is perhaps TRBD2 (5 bases). Looked up from germline, CDR1 is SSHAT and CDR2 is FNYEAQ (reference sequence). This CDR3 region has 16 residues. The CDR3 is CASSLDQASGKETQYF. In DNA form, the CDR3 reads TGTGCTAGCAGCTTAGATCAGGCCAGCGGAAAAGAGACCCAGTACTTC.

The chain couples TRBV6-5 to TRBJ2-7; 7 nucleotides align to TRBD1. CDR1 is MNHEY and CDR2 is SVGAGI in the germline V gene. Trimming at V came to 5 bases and at J to 0 bases, leaving 4 bases not matched to a gene. The CDR3 runs to 14 residues. CDR3 nucleotide sequence: TGTGCCAGCAGTCTGGACAGGCACTCCTACGAGCAGTACGTC. Amino acids: CASSLDRHSYEQYV.

This chain uses TRBV25-1 with TRBJ2-3; possible D gene TRBD1, 6 bases. The germline V gene encodes CDR1 MGHDK and CDR2 SYGVNS. CDR3 length: 15 residues. Trimming took off 3 bases at V and 4 bases at J, with 14 bases between the two ends. The CDR3 DNA is TGTGCCAGCAGTGAGGGGGCCCCCCCACCAGATACGCAGTATTTT. Translated: CASSEGAPPPDTQYF.

V gene TRBV5-4 combines with J gene TRBJ2-3, with D unresolved. The CDR3 runs 14 residues. V lost 0 bases to trimming and J lost 3 bases, with 8 bases between them. Germline CDR1 reads SGHNT; CDR2 reads YYREEE (reference sequence). CDR3 coding DNA: TGTGCCAGCAGCTTGGATCGAGGAACAGATACGCAGTATTTT. It yields the protein CASSLDRGTDTQYF.

The chain is built from TRBV30 and TRBJ1-1, with 9 nucleotides matching TRBD1. The CDR3 totals 15 residues. V gave up 2 bases and J gave up 6 bases; unmatched junction bases: 10. CDR1 GTSNPN and CDR2 SVGIG come from the germline V gene (reference sequence). The CDR3 DNA is TGTGCCTGGAGTAGGACAGGGGTGGGGTACGCTGAAGCTTTCTTT. Protein: CAWSRTGVGYAEAFF.

The chain carries TRBV28 and TRBJ1-3, with 8 bases identical to TRBD1. The CDR3 sequence is 14 residues long. Germline V gene data show CDR1 as MDHEN and CDR2 as SYDVKM. V was pared by 5 bases and J by 3 bases, with 3 bases of the junction left unmatched. The CDR3 sequence: CASSPTGVGNTIYF. The CDR3 DNA sequence: TGTGCCAGCAGTCCGACAGGGGTTGGAAACACCATATATTTT.

V gene TRBV5-6 combines with J gene TRBJ1-2, with D unresolved. The CDR3 runs to 13 residues. Trimming left V 4 bases short and J 2 bases short, with 9 bases between. Germline V lookup: CDR1 SGHDT, CDR2 YYEEEE. The CDR3 region has the DNA TGTGCCAGCAGCGGCAGTTCAAACTATGGCTACACCTTC. This gives the protein CASSGSSNYGYTF.

The rearrangement joins TRBV5-1 to TRBJ2-1; TRBD1 matches at 11 bases. Looked up from germline, CDR1 is SGHRS and CDR2 is YFSETQ. V was clipped by 5 bases and J by 2 bases; unmatched bases: 6. The CDR3 contains 16 residues. In DNA, the CDR3 is TGCGCCAGCAGTCGATGGGGACAGGGGGCCTACAATGAGCAGTTCTTC. It is translated as CASSRWGQGAYNEQFF.

The chain joins TRBV11-2 to TRBJ2-1; 10 bases are shared with TRBD2. Germline trimming cut 6 bases from V and 6 bases from J; bases unmatched to any gene: 2. Germline CDR1 is SGHAT and CDR2 is FQNNGV. The CDR3 totals 13 residues. The CDR3 region has the DNA TGTGCCAGCAGGGGACTAGCGACCAATGAGCAGTTCTTC. Its protein product is CASRGLATNEQFF.

The chain couples TRBV9 to TRBJ2-3; D call uncertain. The CDR3 is 16 amino acids. Trimming left V 4 bases short and J 3 bases short, with 18 bases between. CDR1 is SGDLS, CDR2 YYNGEE, per germline. The CDR3 region has the DNA TGTGCCAGCAGCCCGGCGCCGGGTCTGTGGACAGATACGCAGTATTTT. Encoded protein: CASSPAPGLWTDTQYF.

The V call is TRBV5-1, the J call TRBJ2-3; 10 bases agree with TRBD2. In germline, CDR1 is SGHRS, CDR2 YFSETQ. This CDR3 has 17 residues. J was trimmed by 4 bases and V by 0 bases; bases with no gene match: 8. The CDR3 DNA reads as TGCGCCAGCAGCTTGGGCTCACTAGCGGGGATTTCAGATACGCAGTATTTT. It encodes CASSLGSLAGISDTQYF.

This chain uses TRBV9 with TRBJ1-1; maybe TRBD1 (6 bases). The V end lost 4 bases, the J end lost 4 bases, and 14 bases lay between the germline ends. Germline lookup yields CDR1 SGDLS and CDR2 YYNGEE. The CDR3 consists of 14 residues. CDR3 sequence reads: CASSLNRDGTEAFF. The CDR3 nucleotides read TGTGCCAGCAGCTTAAACAGGGACGGCACTGAAGCTTTCTTT.

In this sample, this clone turned up a few times. The CDR3: CASSRTQNYGYTF. For the CDR3, the DNA is TGCGCCAGCAGCCGAACACAGAACTATGGCTACACCTTC. The chain has TRBV5-1 and TRBJ1-2; D is unresolved. V was trimmed by 4 bases and J by 2 bases, leaving 9 bases between them. This CDR3 is 13 amino acids long. Germline V gives CDR1 SGHRS, CDR2 YFSETQ.

The CDR3 sequence: CASSGEGVSGYGYTF. The CDR3 coding sequence is TGTGCCAGCAGCGGAGAGGGGGTGTCAGGCTATGGCTACACCTTC. The gene calls are TRBV6-1 and TRBJ1-2; weak D call: TRBD1 (6 bases). V was pared by 6 bases and J by 4 bases, with 18 bases between. Germline-derived CDR1 and CDR2 are MNHNS and SASEGT. This CDR3 has 15 amino acids.

In its sample, this clone was seen once. The chain has TRBV19 and TRBJ1-5; 11 nucleotides match TRBD1. Germline-derived CDR1 and CDR2 are LNHDA and SQIVND (reference sequence). With 3 bases clipped from V and 2 bases from J, the junction kept 12 bases outside the gene matches. The CDR3 spans 19 residues. The DNA of the CDR3 is TGTGCCAGTAGTATCGCATGGACAGGGGGCAAGAGGGGCAATCAGCCCCAGCATTTT. Translated, it gives CASSIAWTGGKRGNQPQHF.

This clone was recorded a few times. The CDR3 bases are TGTGCCAGCAGCTTAATGGCCGGGGGGACTAGAGGCGCCGGGGAGCTGTTTTTT. Amino acids: CASSLMAGGTRGAGELFF. This rearrangement joins TRBV7-3 to TRBJ2-2; 8 bases align to TRBD2. Germline V gene lookup returns CDR1 SGHTA and CDR2 FQGTGA. This CDR3 contains 18 residues. The V gene end was trimmed by 1 base and the J gene end by 6 bases; junction bases not matched to a gene: 13.

This clone appeared once. The rearrangement links TRBV7-9 to TRBJ2-2; TRBD2 matches 10 bases. This CDR3 is 19 amino acids long. The V gene's germline CDR1 is SEHNR and CDR2 FQNEAQ (reference sequence). V lost 1 base to trimming and J lost 1 base; unmatched junction nucleotides: 9. CDR3 sequence (DNA): TGTGCCAGCAGCTTAGGGCGAGCGGGAGGGCCATGGAACACCGGGGAGCTGTTTTTT. It yields the protein CASSLGRAGGPWNTGELFF.

The genes are TRBV19 and TRBJ2-1; possibly TRBD2 for D (6 bases). This CDR3 spans 16 amino acids. Germline CDR1 and CDR2: LNHDA and SQIVND (reference sequence). Between the trimmed V and J ends, which lost 4 bases and 3 bases, there was a span of 16 bases. CDR3 residues: CASSNLAQDLYNEQFF. The CDR3 DNA sequence: TGTGCCAGTAGTAACCTAGCGCAGGATCTCTACAATGAGCAGTTCTTC.